This is a list of T cell receptor beta chains from one sample in a study of vaccination effects on CD4 cells after COVID-19. These TCRs' antigens remain unknown. Repertoires were generated with immunoSEQ multiplex PCR, while TCRdb's copy carries only in-frame clones and drops some. The sample lists tens of thousands of clones; more than 70% were seen once. Sequenced material: CD4+ T cells from PBMCs cultured with a peptide pool, taken before COVID-19 vaccination. These receptor sequences come from a human donor who had a prior SARS-CoV-2 infection. CDR3s include the opening cysteine and the closing phenylalanine or tryptophan. D genes are given only for firm matches. Not every row has a clone size; where given, it reads once, few, many or a size class.

j_gene,v_gene,abundance,d_gene,CDR3aa,CDR3nt
TRBJ2-5,TRBV6-2/TRBV6-3,once,TRBD2,CASSLAGEGEETQYF,TGTGCCAGCAGTTTAGCGGGAGAGGGTGAAGAGACCCAGTACTTC
TRBJ1-3,TRBV3-1/TRBV3-2,-,TRBD1,CASSQPGQGYTIYF,TGTGCCAGCAGCCAACCGGGACAGGGATACACCATATATTTT
TRBJ1-1,TRBV5-1,-,TRBD1,CASRTGTGGFNTEAFF,TGCGCCAGCAGAACCGGGACAGGGGGCTTTAACACTGAAGCTTTCTTT
TRBJ1-1,TRBV11-3,-,TRBD1,CASSPRRQGEAFF,TGTGCCAGCAGCCCCCGGCGACAGGGGGAAGCTTTCTTT
TRBJ1-1,TRBV5-1,-,TRBD1,CASSWDRVNTEAFF,TGCGCCAGCAGCTGGGACAGGGTGAACACTGAAGCTTTCTTT
TRBJ2-1,TRBV4-3,-,-,CASSQGLIYNEQFF,TGCGCCAGCAGCCAAGGACTGATTTACAATGAGCAGTTCTTC
TRBJ2-7,TRBV20-1,once,-,CSARDLGAQYF,TGCAGTGCTAGAGATCTGGGGGCGCAGTACTTC
TRBJ1-3,TRBV6-5,-,-,CASRAVENTIYF,TGTGCCAGCAGAGCAGTGGAAAACACCATATATTTT
TRBJ2-3,TRBV5-3,-,-,CARSSLLNGITDTQYF,TGTGCCAGAAGCTCATTACTCAACGGGATCACAGATACGCAGTATTTT
TRBJ2-1,TRBV9,-,-,CASSVEWTVNEQFF,TGTGCCAGCAGCGTAGAGTGGACAGTCAATGAGCAGTTCTTC
TRBJ2-1,TRBV4-3,-,TRBD2,CASSQALAGYYNEQFF,TGCGCCAGCAGCCAAGCTCTAGCGGGATACTACAATGAGCAGTTCTTC
TRBJ2-5,TRBV24-1,-,-,CATSTRGGETQYF,TGTGCCACCAGCACTAGGGGTGGGGAGACCCAGTACTTC
TRBJ1-2,TRBV3-1/TRBV3-2,-,-,CASSQDSWGEYGYTF,TGTGCCAGCAGCCAAGATAGTTGGGGGGAATATGGCTACACCTTC
TRBJ2-5,TRBV6-2/TRBV6-3,few,-,CASSYYREGTQYF,TGTGCCAGCAGTTACTACAGGGAGGGGACCCAGTACTTC
TRBJ2-1,TRBV11-3,-,-,CASSLEGRAPNNEQFF,TGTGCCAGCAGCTTAGAGGGTAGGGCACCTAACAATGAGCAGTTCTTC
TRBJ2-7,TRBV5-4,-,-,CASSFGPSVSGQEQYF,TGTGCCAGCAGCTTTGGCCCGAGCGTCAGTGGTCAGGAGCAGTACTTC
TRBJ2-4,TRBV19,-,-,CARPPPDSSFRIQYF,TGTGCCAGACCCCCCCCGGACTCCTCATTTAGGATTCAGTACTTC
TRBJ2-1,TRBV6-1,-,TRBD1,CASSDSQGSGGNEQFF,TGTGCCAGCAGTGATTCTCAGGGGTCAGGGGGCAATGAGCAGTTCTTC
TRBJ2-1,TRBV7-9,-,-,CASSLDRVYNEQFF,TGTGCCAGCAGCTTAGACAGGGTGTACAATGAGCAGTTCTTC
TRBJ2-1,TRBV6-1,-,-,CASSEWIAKFF,TGTGCCAGCAGTGAATGGATAGCGAAGTTCTTC
TRBJ1-1,TRBV5-1,-,TRBD1,CASSSGQDPNTEAFF,TGCGCCAGCAGCTCTGGACAGGACCCGAACACTGAAGCTTTCTTT
TRBJ2-1,TRBV20-1,-,-,CSAKVYNEQFF,TGCAGTGCGAAGGTCTACAATGAGCAGTTCTTC
TRBJ2-3,TRBV15,-,-,CATSGRTVGGDTQYF,TGTGCCACCAGCGGAAGGACAGTTGGAGGAGATACGCAGTATTTT
TRBJ2-7,TRBV7-9,-,-,CASSLDPGSQYF,TGTGCCAGCAGCTTAGATCCGGGGTCGCAGTACTTC
TRBJ2-3,TRBV7-2,-,-,CASSSAWGRRADTQYF,TGTGCCAGCAGCTCGGCCTGGGGGCGACGCGCAGATACGCAGTATTTT
TRBJ1-1,TRBV5-1,few,-,CASSLGGIDTEAFF,TGCGCCAGCAGCTTGGGGGGAATTGACACTGAAGCTTTCTTT
TRBJ1-1,TRBV5-6,-,-,CASSPIPQVPTEAFF,TGTGCCAGCAGCCCAATACCACAGGTTCCGACTGAAGCTTTCTTT
TRBJ2-7,TRBV4-2,-,-,CASSQEMTRYEQYF,TGTGCCAGCAGCCAAGAGATGACCCGTTACGAGCAGTACTTC
TRBJ1-4,TRBV19,-,-,CASSPRGRDNEKLFF,TGTGCCAGTAGCCCTAGAGGCAGGGATAATGAAAAACTGTTTTTT
TRBJ1-2,TRBV5-1,-,TRBD1,CASSLVGQNYGYTF,TGCGCCAGCAGCTTGGTGGGACAGAACTATGGCTACACCTTC
TRBJ2-4,TRBV9,-,TRBD2,CASSLLADLAENIQYF,TGTGCCAGCAGCCTACTAGCGGACCTTGCGGAAAACATTCAGTACTTC
TRBJ2-5,TRBV19,-,-,CASSTLTGNQETQYF,TGTGCCAGTAGTACTTTAACAGGGAACCAAGAGACCCAGTACTTC
TRBJ2-3,TRBV7-2,-,TRBD2,CASSSKVTSGDTDTQYF,TGTGCCAGCAGCTCGAAAGTTACTAGCGGGGATACAGATACGCAGTATTTT
TRBJ1-5,TRBV6-5,-,-,CASSSDGGNQPQHF,TGTGCCAGCAGCAGCGACGGTGGCAATCAGCCCCAGCATTTT
TRBJ1-6,TRBV7-7,-,-,CASSLAERRSIRSPLHF,TGTGCTAGCAGCTTAGCGGAGAGGCGCTCCATACGTTCACCCCTCCACTTT
TRBJ1-1,TRBV24-1,-,TRBD1,CATSATGGGAEAFF,TGTGCCACCAGTGCTACAGGGGGAGGAGCTGAAGCTTTCTTT
TRBJ2-7,TRBV3-1/TRBV3-2,-,TRBD2,CASSPRTSGVTKGQYF,TGTGCCAGCAGCCCCCGGACTAGCGGGGTTACTAAGGGGCAGTACTTC
TRBJ2-7,TRBV5-1,-,TRBD2,CASSLSLRTSGGMEQYF,TGCGCCAGCAGCTTGAGTTTAAGGACTAGCGGGGGGATGGAGCAGTACTTC
TRBJ2-2,TRBV19,few,-,CASSIESRLVTGELFF,TGTGCCAGTAGTATAGAAAGTCGCCTAGTCACCGGGGAGCTGTTTTTT